The next 8 T cell receptor beta chains were all read from a single sample in a study of cytomegalovirus exposure and HLA in healthy donors. PCR amplification relied on 60 Vbeta primers (plus 13 Jbeta primers). The table came from immunoSEQ multiplex PCR; TCRdb's copy has only in-frame clones and leaves some out. The top ten hold under 5% of the sample, which has about 94,000 clones, around two thirds seen once. The sequencing sample was made of PBMCs. The origin of the receptors is a man aged 30 to 45 in good health and CMV-seronegative.

This clone came up once. The chain has TRBV30 and TRBJ2-7, with 7 bases that match TRBD1. From germline, CDR1 is GTSNPN and CDR2 SVGIG (reference sequence). With V trimmed by 2 bases and J by 6 bases, 7 bases remained unmatched. The CDR3 length is 13 residues. The CDR3 DNA reads as TGTGCCTGGAGTCGAGGGGGCTTCAGCGAGCAGTACTTC. This codes for CAWSRGGFSEQYF.

The V gene is TRBV10-2, the J gene TRBJ1-4, with D uncertain. Trimming left V 3 bases short and J 6 bases short, with 20 bases between. The CDR3 is made up of 17 amino acids. CDR1 and CDR2 (germline): WSHSY, SAAADI. This CDR3 reads CASSDQAAGSKDEKLFF. Here the CDR3 DNA reads TGCGCCAGCAGTGATCAAGCGGCAGGCTCTAAGGATGAAAAACTGTTTTTT.

The chain recombines TRBV7-9 with TRBJ1-5, with D perhaps matching TRBD1 (5 bases). V lost 5 bases to trimming and J lost 2 bases, with 13 bases between them. The CDR3 sequence is 15 residues long. The V gene's germline CDR1 is SEHNR and CDR2 FQNEAQ (reference sequence). The CDR3 region has the DNA TGTGCCAGCAGCCCCCCGGGGGTCGGCAATCAGCCCCAGCATTTT. Protein product: CASSPPGVGNQPQHF.

This rearrangement joins TRBV29-1 to TRBJ2-2; D is unresolved. The germline V gene encodes CDR1 SQVTM and CDR2 ANQGSEA. The CDR3 extends over 12 amino acids. V lost 4 bases and J 2 bases, leaving 5 bases between the germline ends. CDR3 region: CSVVLNTGELFF. The CDR3 coding sequence is TGCAGCGTTGTCCTAAACACCGGGGAGCTGTTTTTT.

This clone came up once. The chain uses TRBV25-1 and TRBJ2-1; 11 bases are shared with TRBD1. The CDR3 runs to 17 residues. CDR1 and CDR2 (germline): MGHDK, SYGVNS. V trimming: 6 bases; J trimming: 2 bases; junction bases outside the gene matches: 9. CDR3 sequence: CASSLSGTGGPYNEQFF. CDR3 nucleotides: TGTGCCAGCAGCCTAAGCGGGACAGGGGGTCCCTACAATGAGCAGTTCTTC.

The chain links TRBV15 to TRBJ2-5; 7 positions match TRBD2. Germline V lookup: CDR1 LNHNV, CDR2 YYDKDF (reference sequence). The CDR3 covers 17 residues. Trimming cost V 0 bases and J 2 bases; bases outside gene matches: 9. CDR3 nucleotide sequence: TGTGCCACCAGCAGAGATCCCGGGCTAGCGGCACAAGAGACCCAGTACTTC. It is translated as CATSRDPGLAAQETQYF.

V gene TRBV6-1 combines with J gene TRBJ2-7, with 10 nucleotides matching TRBD2. Unmatched junction bases numbered 2, after V lost 6 bases and J lost 0 bases. This CDR3 region has 14 residues. Germline V lookup: CDR1 MNHNS, CDR2 SASEGT. The CDR3 sequence is CASRPSGSSYEQYF. In nucleotides, the CDR3 is TGTGCCAGCAGACCTAGCGGGAGCTCCTACGAGCAGTACTTC.

This clone has just one count. In DNA form, the CDR3 reads TGTGCCAGCACCCTCGGTAGCGGGAGGGCTGTGCACGAGCAGTACTTC. It translates to CASTLGSGRAVHEQYF. This rearrangement joins TRBV28 to TRBJ2-7, with 11 bases matching TRBD2. Trimming removed 7 bases from V and 5 bases from J; junction bases left unmatched: 13. Germline V gene lookup returns CDR1 MDHEN and CDR2 SYDVKM. The CDR3 extends over 16 amino acids.